The clone carrying this T cell receptor (beta chain) was found many times. These data are taken from a study of T-cell reconstitution after alpha-beta-depleted transplantation in children. The trim removed 7 bases at V and 2 bases at J, leaving 11 bases unmatched. The CDR3 extends over 16 amino acids. Germline CDR1 reads DFQATT; CDR2 reads SNEGSKA (reference sequence). A library of TCRbeta sequences, prepared with unique molecular identifiers, was generated. TCRdb reanalysed the PCR reads using MiXCR and keeps one entry per CDR3 protein. This repertoire shows roughly 670,000 distinct CDR3 sequences, under 15% found once; its top ten account for 0.79%.

This sample comprised PBMCs, obtained before TCRalphabeta/CD19-depleted stem cell transplant. The source is a girl aged 2 to 10 with congenital amegakaryocytic thrombocytopenia, due to receive a stem cell transplant. This rearrangement joins TRBV20-1 to TRBJ2-3; the match to TRBD2 covers 11 bases. CDR3: CSVTGTSGIITDTQYF. Written as DNA, the CDR3 is TGCAGTGTAACCGGGACTAGCGGTATTATCACAGATACGCAGTATTTT.